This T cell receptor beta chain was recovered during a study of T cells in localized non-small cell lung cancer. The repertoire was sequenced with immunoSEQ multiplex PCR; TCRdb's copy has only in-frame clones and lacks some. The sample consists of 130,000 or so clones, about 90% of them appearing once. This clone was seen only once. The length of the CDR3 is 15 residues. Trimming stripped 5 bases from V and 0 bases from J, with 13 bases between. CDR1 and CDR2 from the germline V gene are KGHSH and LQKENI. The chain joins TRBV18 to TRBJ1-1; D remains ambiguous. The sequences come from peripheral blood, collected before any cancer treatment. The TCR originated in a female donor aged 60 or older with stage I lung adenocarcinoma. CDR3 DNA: TGTGCCAGCTCAGTCAGCAGGAATTTGAACACTGAAGCTTTCTTT. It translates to CASSVSRNLNTEAFF.